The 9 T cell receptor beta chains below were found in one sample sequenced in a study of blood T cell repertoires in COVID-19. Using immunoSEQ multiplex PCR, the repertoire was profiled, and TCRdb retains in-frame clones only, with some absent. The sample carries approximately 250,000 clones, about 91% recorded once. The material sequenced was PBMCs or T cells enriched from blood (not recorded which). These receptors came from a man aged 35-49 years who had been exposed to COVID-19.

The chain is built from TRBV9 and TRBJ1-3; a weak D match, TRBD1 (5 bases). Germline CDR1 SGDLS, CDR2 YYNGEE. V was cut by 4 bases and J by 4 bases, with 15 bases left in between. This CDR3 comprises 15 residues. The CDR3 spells CASSPAGGMGNTIYF. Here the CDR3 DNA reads TGTGCCAGCAGCCCCGCTGGGGGGATGGGAAACACCATATATTTT.

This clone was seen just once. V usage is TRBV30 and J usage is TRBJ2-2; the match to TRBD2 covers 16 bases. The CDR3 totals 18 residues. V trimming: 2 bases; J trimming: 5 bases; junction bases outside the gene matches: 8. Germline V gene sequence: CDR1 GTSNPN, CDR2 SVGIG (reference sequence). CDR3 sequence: CAWSTRGLAGGRTGELFF. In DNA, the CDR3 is TGTGCCTGGAGTACGAGGGGACTAGCGGGAGGGAGGACCGGGGAGCTGTTTTTT.

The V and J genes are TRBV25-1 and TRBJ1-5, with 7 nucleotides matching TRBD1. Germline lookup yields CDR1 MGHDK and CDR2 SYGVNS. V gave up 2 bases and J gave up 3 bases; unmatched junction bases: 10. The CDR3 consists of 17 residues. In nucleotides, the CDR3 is TGTGCCAGCAGTGAACCTCATACAGGGGTCGACAATCAGCCCCAGCATTTT. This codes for CASSEPHTGVDNQPQHF.

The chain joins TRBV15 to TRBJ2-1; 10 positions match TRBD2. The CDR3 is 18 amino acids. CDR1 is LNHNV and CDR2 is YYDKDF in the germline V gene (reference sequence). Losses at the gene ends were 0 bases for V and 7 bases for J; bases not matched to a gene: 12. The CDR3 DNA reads TGTGCCACCAGCAGAGATTTAATTACCGGACTAGCGGCGAATGAGCAGTTCTTC. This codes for CATSRDLITGLAANEQFF.

The CDR3 reads CASSFIRGEQYF. In DNA form, the CDR3 reads TGTGCCAGCAGTTTTATAAGGGGCGAGCAGTACTTC. The V gene is TRBV6-2 or TRBV6-3, the J gene TRBJ2-7, with a weak D call TRBD1 (5 bases). Germline V lookup: CDR1 MNHEY, CDR2 SVGEGT. This CDR3 spans 12 amino acids. V lost 4 bases and J lost 6, with 10 bases in between.

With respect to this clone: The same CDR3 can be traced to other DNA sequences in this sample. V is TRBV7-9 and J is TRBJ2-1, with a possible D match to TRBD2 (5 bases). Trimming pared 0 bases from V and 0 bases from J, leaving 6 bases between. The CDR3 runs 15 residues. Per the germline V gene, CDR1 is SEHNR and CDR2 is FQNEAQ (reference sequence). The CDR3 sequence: CASSLAGSSYNEQFF. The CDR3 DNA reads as TGTGCCAGCAGCTTAGCGGGGAGCTCCTACAATGAGCAGTTCTTC.

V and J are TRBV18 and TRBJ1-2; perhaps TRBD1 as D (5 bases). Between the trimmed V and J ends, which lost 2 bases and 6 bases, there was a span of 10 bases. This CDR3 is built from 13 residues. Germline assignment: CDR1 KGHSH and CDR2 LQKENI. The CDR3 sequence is CASSPYRGDGYTF. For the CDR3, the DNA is TGTGCCAGCTCACCATATCGGGGGGATGGCTACACCTTC. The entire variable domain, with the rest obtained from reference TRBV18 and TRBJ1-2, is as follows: NAGVMQNPRHLVRRRGQEARLRCSPMKGHSHVYWYRQLPEEGLKFMVYLQKENIIDESGMPKERFSAEFPKEGPSILRIQQVVRGDSAAYFCASSPYRGDGYTFGSGTRLTVV.

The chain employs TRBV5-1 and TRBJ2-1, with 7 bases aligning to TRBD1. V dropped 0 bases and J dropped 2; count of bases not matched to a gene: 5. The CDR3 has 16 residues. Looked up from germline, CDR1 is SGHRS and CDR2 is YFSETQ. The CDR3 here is CASSLEVTGTYNEQFF. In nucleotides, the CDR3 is TGCGCCAGCAGCTTGGAGGTGACAGGGACCTACAATGAGCAGTTCTTC.

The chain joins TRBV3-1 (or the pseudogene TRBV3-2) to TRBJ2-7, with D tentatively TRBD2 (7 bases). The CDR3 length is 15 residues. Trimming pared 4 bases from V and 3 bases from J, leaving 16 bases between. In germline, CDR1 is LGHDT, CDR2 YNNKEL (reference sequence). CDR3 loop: CASSLRGSGIYEQYF. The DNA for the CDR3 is TGTGCCAGCAGCCTTAGGGGGAGCGGGATCTACGAGCAGTACTTC.